The clone carrying this T cell receptor beta chain was picked up one time. The target antigen is unknown. This sample stems from a study of CD8+CD57+ T cells in acquired aplastic anemia. Study details: When averaged, DNA from sorted CD4+ and CD8+ cells came to 3.2 ug.

Study-wide results and limits: Controls and patients did not differ significantly in CD8+ Simpson's diversity. Shared by patients and controls, 25 to 35 CD8+ CDR3s were abundant in patients.

Genomic DNA provided the template from which TCR beta VDJ and CDR3 profiles were obtained. TCRdb re-derived calls from the reads in MiXCR, one entry per CDR3 protein. The data contain more than 250,000 distinct CDR3 sequences, approximately 57% of them singletons. CDR1 is SQVTM and CDR2 is ANQGSEA in the germline V gene. J gave up 6 bases and V 3 bases, and 9 bases lay outside the gene matches. This CDR3 is built from 14 residues. This TCR was sampled from a human donor with severe aplastic anemia or a healthy control (not recorded which). The specimen was sorted CD4+, CD8+, or CD8+CD57+ T cells (not recorded which) from PBMCs. The V and J genes are TRBV29-1 and TRBJ1-1; 8 bases map to TRBD1. The DNA of the CDR3 is TGCAGCGTTGATCGACAGGGGAAAGGGGCTGAAGCTTTCTTT. Amino acids: CSVDRQGKGAEAFF.